This T cell receptor (beta chain) was observed in a study of blood T cell repertoires in COVID-19. There are 16 residues in the CDR3. Study processing details: Estimation of nucleated cell counts relied on the amplification of reference gene primers. Assay: immunoSEQ multiplex PCR; the TCRdb copy retains only in-frame clones and omits some. The DNA gave D and trimming, while V, J and clone size come from that table. The table includes under 450,000 clones, under 85% detected once. Participants were placed into cohorts based on the clinical history they reported. For recovered donors of Cohort 3, there were two negative PCRs, clearance, or symptom resolution.

This sequence originates from a woman between 45 and 60 years old who had recovered from COVID-19. The material sequenced was PBMCs or T cells enriched from blood (not recorded which). The chain joins TRBV21-1 to TRBJ1-3; the DNA was not used to check the table's D call, TRBD1. TRBV21-1 is tagged as a pseudogene. The CDR3 protein is CASSDHLFSSIRGSLF. The CDR3 nucleotides read TGTGCCAGCAGCGACCATCTCTTTTCCAGTATAAGGGGGTCCCTTTTT.